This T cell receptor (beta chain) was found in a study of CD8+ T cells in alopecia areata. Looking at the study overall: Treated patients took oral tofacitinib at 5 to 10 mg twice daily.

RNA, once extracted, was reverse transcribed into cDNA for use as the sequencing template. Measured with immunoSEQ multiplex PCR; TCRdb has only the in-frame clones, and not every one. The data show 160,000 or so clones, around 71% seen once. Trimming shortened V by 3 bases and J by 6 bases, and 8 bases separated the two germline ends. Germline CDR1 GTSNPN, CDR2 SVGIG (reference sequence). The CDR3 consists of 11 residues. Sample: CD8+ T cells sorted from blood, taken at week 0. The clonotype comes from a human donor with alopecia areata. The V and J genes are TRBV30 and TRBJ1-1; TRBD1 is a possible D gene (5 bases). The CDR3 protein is CAWREGPEAFF. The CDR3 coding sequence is TGTGCCTGGAGGGAGGGGCCTGAAGCTTTCTTT.